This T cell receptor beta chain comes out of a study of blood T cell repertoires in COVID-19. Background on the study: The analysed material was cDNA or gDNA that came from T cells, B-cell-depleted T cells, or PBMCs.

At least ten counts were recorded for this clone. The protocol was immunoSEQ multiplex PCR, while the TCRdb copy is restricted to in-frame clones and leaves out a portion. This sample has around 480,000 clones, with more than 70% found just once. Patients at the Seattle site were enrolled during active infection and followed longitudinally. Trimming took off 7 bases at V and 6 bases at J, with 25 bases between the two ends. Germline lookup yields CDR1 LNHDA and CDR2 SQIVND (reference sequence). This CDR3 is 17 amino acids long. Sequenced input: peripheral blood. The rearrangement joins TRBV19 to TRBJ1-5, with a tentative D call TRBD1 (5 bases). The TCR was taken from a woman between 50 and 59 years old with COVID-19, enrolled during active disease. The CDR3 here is CASISGKSGTRGQPQHF. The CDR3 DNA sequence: TGTGCCAGTATTAGCGGAAAGTCCGGGACCCGGGGTCAGCCCCAGCATTTT.